This record concerns one T cell receptor beta chain sequence. Its matching antigen is unknown. This entry is derived from a study of response to subunit inactivated influenza vaccine. Study-wide points: Authors suggested few new T cells are recruited by each seasonal influenza vaccination.

TCRdb re-analysed the RT-PCR reads in MiXCR, keeping a single row per CDR3 protein. The data show around 570,000 distinct CDR3 sequences, 6% to 9% seen once. Trimming pared 8 bases from V and 1 base from J, leaving 12 bases between. The CDR3 runs 13 residues. The TCR sequence derives from a man aged 50-75 years who received an inactivated influenza vaccine. The genes are TRBV12-3 or TRBV12-4 and TRBJ2-7; D may be TRBD1 (7 bases). Source: PBMCs from blood, taken less than 30 months after vaccination. CDR3 amino acids: CASHQGGSYEQYF. CDR3 sequence (DNA): TGTGCCAGCCACCAGGGGGGTTCCTACGAGCAGTACTTC.